These 14 T cell receptor beta chains came from one sample sequenced in a study of identical twins. One entry per CDR3 protein, called by TCRdb with MiXCR from the 5' RACE reads. Of 450,000 or so distinct CDR3 sequences listed, about 24% are singletons. This same sample was also taken into another study, of T cells expressing NK-cell markers.

The material sequenced was CD4+ T cells sorted from blood. The receptors shown here come from a woman in her late teens or twenties in good health.

The chain links TRBV28 to TRBJ2-3; perhaps TRBD2 as D (5 bases). The CDR3 loop spans 15 amino acids. The germline V and J ends were trimmed by 11 bases and 0 bases, with 18 bases remaining between them. Germline V lookup: CDR1 MDHEN, CDR2 SYDVKM. The CDR3 DNA is TGTGCCGGGCACGGGAAGAGCGGTAGCACAGATACGCAGTATTTT. Amino acids: CAGHGKSGSTDTQYF.

This clonotype came up a few times. J is TRBJ1-1 and V is TRBV5-6, with D perhaps matching TRBD1 (6 bases). Deletions cut 2 bases from V and 5 bases from J, with 16 bases between. This CDR3 spans 15 amino acids. Germline CDR1 and CDR2: SGHDT and YYEEEE. The CDR3 spells CASSFIGGGLTEAFF. The CDR3, as DNA: TGTGCCAGCAGCTTTATAGGGGGAGGATTAACTGAAGCTTTCTTT. Based on the CDR3 plus reference TRBV5-6 and TRBJ1-1, the full variable domain is DAGVTQSPTHLIKTRGQQVTLRCSPKSGHDTVSWYQQALGQGPQFIFQYYEEEERQRGNFPDRFSGHQFPNYSSELNVNALLLGDSALYLCASSFIGGGLTEAFFGQGTRLTVV.

This chain uses TRBV19 with TRBJ2-7; D may be TRBD1 or TRBD2 (5 bases each). V dropped 3 bases and J dropped 0 bases, with 9 bases sitting between them. The CDR3 length is 14 residues. Looked up from germline, CDR1 is LNHDA and CDR2 is SQIVND (reference sequence). CDR3 in DNA: TGTGCCAGTAGTATTTGGGGGAGCTCCTACGAGCAGTACTTC. Amino acid sequence: CASSIWGSSYEQYF. Combining the CDR3 with reference TRBV19 and TRBJ2-7 gives the whole variable domain DGGITQSPKYLFRKEGQNVTLSCEQNLNHDAMYWYRQDPGQGLRLIYYSQIVNDFQKGDIAEGYSVSREKKESFPLTVTSAQKNPTAFYLCASSIWGSSYEQYFGPGTRLTVT.

This clonotype was seen just once. The chain employs TRBV18 and TRBJ2-7, with 11 positions matching TRBD2. Germline CDR1 is KGHSH and CDR2 is LQKENI. V shed 6 bases and J 3 bases; nucleotides not matched to a gene: 4. This CDR3 is 14 amino acids long. The CDR3 protein is CASSPGTSGYEQYF. In nucleotides, the CDR3 is TGTGCCAGCTCCCCCGGGACTAGCGGCTACGAGCAGTACTTC.

The sample holds a few counts of this clonotype. The rearrangement links TRBV7-2 to TRBJ2-2; D perhaps matches TRBD2 (6 bases). The CDR3 has 13 residues. Per the germline V gene, CDR1 is SGHTA and CDR2 is FQGNSA. Trimming took off 1 base at V and 6 bases at J, with 6 bases between the two ends. CDR3 in amino acids: CASSLGLAGELFF. The CDR3, as DNA: TGTGCCAGCAGCTTAGGACTAGCCGGGGAGCTGTTTTTT.

This clonotype was recorded a few times. This chain links TRBV6-1 with TRBJ2-4; 9 nucleotides align to TRBD1. The germline V gene has CDR1 MNHNS and CDR2 SASEGT. CDR3 length: 18 amino acids. J gave up 0 bases and V 7 bases, and 13 bases lay outside the gene matches. The CDR3 DNA reads TGTGCCAGCATCCGCGGGACAGGGTCCACCATAGCCAAAAACATTCAGTACTTC. Protein: CASIRGTGSTIAKNIQYF.

This clonotype was seen a handful of times. J is TRBJ1-1 and V is TRBV27; D ambiguous. The CDR3 is 11 residues long. V lost 6 bases, J lost 11 bases, and 13 bases lay in between. Germline V CDR1 and CDR2: MNHEY, SMNVEV (reference sequence). CDR3 in amino acids: CASSRAGEAFF. The CDR3 coding sequence is TGTGCCAGCAGCCGGGCAGGAGAGGCTTTCTTT.

This clonotype was found a few times. V is TRBV28 and J is TRBJ1-2, with D maybe TRBD1 (5 bases). Trimming removed 5 bases at V and 4 bases at J, with 14 bases between. The CDR3 length is 14 residues. Germline V lookup: CDR1 MDHEN, CDR2 SYDVKM. The CDR3 DNA reads as TGTGCCAGCAGTCCGCCGGGGCAGACCTATGGCTACACCTTC. It encodes CASSPPGQTYGYTF.

J is TRBJ2-7 and V is TRBV7-2; D remains unclear. This CDR3 comprises 17 residues. Germline assignment: CDR1 SGHTA and CDR2 FQGNSA. V lost 3 bases and J 3 bases, leaving 21 bases between the germline ends. CDR3 in amino acids: CASSFNPSWQARYEQYF. CDR3 DNA sequence: TGTGCCAGCAGCTTTAACCCCTCCTGGCAGGCGCGCTACGAGCAGTACTTC.

This clonotype has just a few counts. V and J are TRBV20-1 and TRBJ1-2; D not certain. CDR1 is DFQATT and CDR2 is SNEGSKA in the germline V gene (reference sequence). The CDR3 contains 12 residues. V was trimmed by 1 base and J by 2 bases, leaving 5 bases between them. CDR3 amino acids: CSARAGNYGYTF. CDR3 coding DNA: TGCAGTGCTAGAGCGGGGAACTATGGCTACACCTTC.

This clonotype was seen ten or more times. V gene TRBV12-3 or TRBV12-4 combines with J gene TRBJ1-1; D is unresolved. This CDR3 is built from 12 residues. Trimming removed 6 bases at V and 5 bases at J, with 10 bases between. The DNA of the CDR3 is TGTGCCAGCAGCCTCAGGAGTACTGAAGCTTTCTTT. Protein sequence: CASSLRSTEAFF.

The V and J genes are TRBV2 and TRBJ2-7; a weak D match, TRBD2 (6 bases). From germline, CDR1 is SNHLY and CDR2 FYNNEI. V lost 3 bases to trimming and J lost 1 base, with 13 bases between them. This CDR3 has 15 amino acids. The CDR3: CASSERAGPSYEQYF. In DNA form, the CDR3 reads TGTGCCAGCAGTGAGCGGGCGGGGCCATCCTACGAGCAGTACTTC.

The chain carries TRBV7-9 and TRBJ2-3; D possibly corresponds to TRBD2 (6 bases). V dropped 3 bases and J dropped 4 bases, with 11 bases sitting between them. This CDR3 has 14 amino acids. The germline V gene has CDR1 SEHNR and CDR2 FQNEAQ (reference sequence). CDR3: CASSFGTVSDTQYF. CDR3 bases: TGTGCCAGCAGCTTTGGGACTGTCTCAGATACGCAGTATTTT.

This clonotype has at least ten counts. One junction end does not reproduce the germline sequence, and a read error may be involved. The gene calls are TRBV5-1 and TRBJ2-7, with D possibly matching TRBD2 (5 bases). Germline loops: CDR1 SGHRS, CDR2 YFSETQ. CDR3 size: 12 residues. DNA for the CDR3: TGTGCCAGCAGCTTCCTAACGGGGGAGCAGTACTTC. Translation gives CASSFLTGEQYF.